The 30 T cell receptor beta chains below all came from one sample that was sequenced in a study of cytomegalovirus exposure and HLA in healthy donors. The primer mix had 60 Vbeta and 13 Jbeta primers. Some clones are missing from TCRdb's copy, which holds only in-frame ones; the method was immunoSEQ multiplex PCR. This sample has some 40,000 clones, with around two thirds found just once. Sequenced sample: PBMCs. All receptors come from a man aged 30 to 45 in good health and CMV-seronegative.

The chain is built from TRBV19 and TRBJ2-3; 7 bases map to TRBD1. The trim removed 1 base at V and 2 bases at J, leaving 3 bases unmatched. The germline gives CDR1 LNHDA, CDR2 SQIVND (reference sequence). The length of the CDR3 is 15 residues. The CDR3 region has the DNA TGTGCCAGTAGTATAGGGACAGGAGCCACAGATACGCAGTATTTT. Translation: CASSIGTGATDTQYF.

The chain joins TRBV25-1 to TRBJ1-4, with D tentatively TRBD1 (6 bases). Germline V gene sequence: CDR1 MGHDK, CDR2 SYGVNS. V was clipped by 5 bases and J by 5 bases, with 12 bases between them. This CDR3 has 14 residues. The CDR3 spells CASSRGGFNEKLFF. The CDR3, as DNA: TGTGCCAGCAGTAGGGGGGGGTTCAATGAAAAACTGTTTTTT.

This clone has a handful of counts. This chain joins TRBV6-5 and TRBJ1-6; D is ambiguous. The CDR3 has 12 amino acids. The V end lost 3 bases, the J end lost 7 bases, and 4 bases lay between the germline ends. Germline assignment: CDR1 MNHEY and CDR2 SVGAGI. The CDR3 DNA follows: TGTGCCAGCAGTTATATGAATTCACCCCTCCACTTT. Translation: CASSYMNSPLHF.

The chain employs TRBV6-6 and TRBJ2-2, with TRBD2 matching 10 bases. This CDR3 region has 15 residues. Per the germline V gene, CDR1 is MNHNY and CDR2 is SVGAGI (reference sequence). The V and J ends lost 4 bases and 6 bases, in that order; junction bases with no gene match: 5. The DNA of the CDR3 is TGTGCCAGCAGTTCAACTAGCGGGGAAGCCGGGGAGCTGTTTTTT. Its translation is CASSSTSGEAGELFF.

This chain links TRBV5-1 with TRBJ2-6, with no clear D. This CDR3 comprises 15 residues. The V end was cut by 3 bases, the J end by 0 bases, with 7 bases between. Per germline, CDR1 SGHRS and CDR2 YFSETQ. CDR3 amino acids: CASSSSYSGANVLTF. The CDR3 DNA reads TGCGCCAGCAGCTCCTCGTACTCTGGGGCCAACGTCCTGACTTTC.

V and J are TRBV28 and TRBJ2-1; TRBD2 matches 7 bases. Trimming took 6 bases from V and 2 from J; bases not matched to a gene: 10. Germline V CDR1 and CDR2: MDHEN, SYDVKM. The CDR3 is 16 amino acids. CDR3 in DNA: TGTGCCAGCAGCGGGAGGAGTCCTAGCGCCTACAATGAGCAGTTCTTC. Translating it yields CASSGRSPSAYNEQFF.

V and J are TRBV7-6 and TRBJ2-1, with D possibly TRBD1 on 5 matching bases. Germline V gives CDR1 SGHVS, CDR2 FNYEAQ. Trimming cost V 0 bases and J 9 bases, with 12 bases left between them. The CDR3 is made up of 14 amino acids. The CDR3 reads CASSLAGQGSEQFF. The CDR3, as DNA: TGTGCCAGCAGCTTAGCGGGGCAGGGTAGTGAGCAGTTCTTC.

This chain joins TRBV5-4 and TRBJ1-1, with D unclear. Trimming took 2 bases from V and 1 from J, leaving 6 bases between them. The CDR3 is 13 amino acids. Germline lookup yields CDR1 SGHNT and CDR2 YYREEE (reference sequence). The DNA for the CDR3 is TGTGCCAGCAGCTTATGGGCGAACACTGAAGCTTTCTTT. This translates into CASSLWANTEAFF.

V gene TRBV29-1 combines with J gene TRBJ2-1; 9 bases match TRBD2. The junction had 8 bases not matched to a gene; V was cut back by 3 bases and J by 5 bases. The CDR3 has 15 amino acids. Germline CDR1 is SQVTM and CDR2 is ANQGSEA. The CDR3 here is CSVEGGGRVHNEQFF. CDR3 DNA: TGCAGCGTTGAGGGAGGCGGGAGGGTACACAATGAGCAGTTCTTC.

V usage is TRBV4-2 and J usage is TRBJ2-1; TRBD2 aligns across 10 bases. The trim removed 3 bases at V and 9 bases at J, leaving 14 bases unmatched. Germline lookup yields CDR1 LGHNA and CDR2 YNFKEQ. CDR3 length equals 17 residues. This chain's CDR3 is CASSHPPGASGSSEQFF. CDR3 nucleotides: TGTGCCAGCAGCCACCCTCCGGGGGCTAGCGGGAGTTCTGAGCAGTTCTTC.

The rearrangement joins TRBV28 to TRBJ2-7; perhaps TRBD2 as D (6 bases). The CDR3 runs 15 residues. The V and J ends lost 7 bases and 3 bases respectively, with 19 bases between them. The V gene's germline CDR1 is MDHEN and CDR2 SYDVKM. CDR3 loop: CASIQGGNLNYEQYF. Here the CDR3 DNA reads TGTGCCAGCATTCAAGGCGGGAATTTAAACTACGAGCAGTACTTC.

This clone has more than one count but fewer than ten. The J gene is TRBJ1-2, the V gene TRBV7-2; no definite D call. Germline loops: CDR1 SGHTA, CDR2 FQGNSA. This CDR3 is built from 14 residues. With 0 bases removed from V and 9 bases from J, the gap between germline ends came to 14 bases. Here the CDR3 reads CASSLAEAARSYTF. Written as DNA, the CDR3 is TGTGCCAGCAGCTTAGCGGAGGCTGCAAGAAGCTACACCTTC.

V is TRBV5-4 and J is TRBJ2-2; 10 bases match TRBD1. Germline V gene sequence: CDR1 SGHNT, CDR2 YYREEE (reference sequence). J was trimmed by 2 bases and V by 6 bases; bases with no gene match: 4. The CDR3 length is 15 residues. CDR3: CASTVTGGNTGELFF. In DNA form, the CDR3 reads TGTGCCAGCACCGTGACAGGGGGCAACACCGGGGAGCTGTTTTTT.

The chain joins TRBV6-6 to TRBJ2-3; the match to TRBD2 covers 12 bases. Per the germline V gene, CDR1 is MNHNY and CDR2 is SVGAGI (reference sequence). The CDR3 totals 16 residues. V shed 5 bases, J shed 0 bases, and the junction held 3 bases outside the gene matches. The CDR3 spells CASSRGTSGSTDTQYF. CDR3 nucleotide sequence: TGTGCCAGCAGTCGAGGGACTAGCGGGAGCACAGATACGCAGTATTTT.

This sequence joins TRBV6-1 and TRBJ2-7, with 9 bases matching TRBD1. CDR1 is MNHNS, CDR2 SASEGT, per germline. J lost 6 bases, V lost 2 bases, and 8 bases had no gene match. CDR3 size: 15 residues. The CDR3 DNA sequence: TGTGCCAGCAGTGAAATACCGGGACAGGGCGCCGAGCAGTACTTC. This gives the protein CASSEIPGQGAEQYF.

The rearrangement joins TRBV1 to TRBJ2-4; the D call of TRBD2 is as the table states it, not checked on the DNA. TRBV1 represents a pseudogene. The CDR3 is 18 amino acids. CDR3 sequence (DNA): TGCACCAGCAGCCAAGATTCTATGGCTAGCGGGGACAAAAACATTCAGTACTTC. This sequence encodes CTSSQDSMASGDKNIQYF.

The chain couples TRBV14 to TRBJ2-1; 12 nucleotides line up with TRBD2. The junction had 4 bases not matched to a gene; V was cut back by 1 base and J by 6 bases. Germline lookup yields CDR1 SGHDN and CDR2 FVKESK. This CDR3 is 16 amino acids long. For the CDR3, the DNA is TGTGCCAGCAGCCAAGTATCTAGCGGGGGGGCCAATGAGCAGTTCTTC. Amino acids: CASSQVSSGGANEQFF. Looking up the rest from reference TRBV14 and TRBJ2-1 gives the full variable domain: EAGVTQFPSHSVIEKGQTVTLRCDPISGHDNLYWYRRVMGKEIKFLLHFVKESKQDESGMPNNRFLAERTGGTYSTLKVQPAELEDSGVYFCASSQVSSGGANEQFFGPGTRLTVL.

V is TRBV5-1 and J is TRBJ2-2; 8 positions agree with TRBD1. Looked up from germline, CDR1 is SGHRS and CDR2 is YFSETQ. Losses at the gene ends were 3 bases for V and 9 bases for J; bases not matched to a gene: 7. The CDR3 is made up of 14 amino acids. This CDR3 reads CASSWAGGSRELFF. The CDR3 DNA reads as TGCGCCAGCAGCTGGGCAGGGGGCTCCCGGGAGCTGTTTTTT.

The J gene is TRBJ2-1, the V gene TRBV7-9; maybe TRBD2 (6 bases). CDR1 is SEHNR and CDR2 is FQNEAQ in the germline V gene (reference sequence). Trimming cost V 4 bases and J 3 bases, with 16 bases left between them. The CDR3 contains 16 residues. CDR3 region: CASSYVPGLHYNEQFF. CDR3 in DNA: TGTGCCAGCAGCTATGTACCGGGACTTCACTACAATGAGCAGTTCTTC.

The chain combines TRBV6-1 with TRBJ2-5; D is perhaps TRBD2 (6 bases). The CDR3 is made up of 15 amino acids. CDR1 and CDR2 (germline): MNHNS, SASEGT. With 8 bases removed from V and 2 bases from J, the gap between germline ends came to 18 bases. The CDR3 sequence: CASSIERVEQETQYF. The CDR3 DNA is TGTGCCAGCTCCATCGAGCGGGTGGAGCAAGAGACCCAGTACTTC.

The rearrangement links TRBV25-1 to TRBJ2-3, with 10 nucleotides matching TRBD2. V lost 1 base to trimming and J lost 4 bases; unmatched junction nucleotides: 11. The length of the CDR3 is 18 residues. The germline CDR1 and CDR2 sequences are MGHDK and SYGVNS. The DNA of the CDR3 is TGTGCCAGCAGTGAATGGGCGAGTAGCGGGAGGATGGCAGATACGCAGTATTTT. Its protein product is CASSEWASSGRMADTQYF.

The chain carries TRBV15 and TRBJ2-1, with 9 bases identical to TRBD2. The germline V gene has CDR1 LNHNV and CDR2 YYDKDF (reference sequence). V lost 0 bases, J lost 1 base, and 4 bases stayed unmatched. This CDR3 contains 17 residues. The CDR3 protein is CATSRDVLAGSYNEQFF. In DNA, the CDR3 is TGTGCCACCAGCAGAGATGTCCTAGCGGGGTCCTACAATGAGCAGTTCTTC.

The chain joins TRBV6-1 to TRBJ2-5; 7 bases line up with TRBD2. The CDR3 is made up of 17 amino acids. The V and J ends lost 2 bases and 5 bases, in that order; junction bases with no gene match: 14. The germline V gene has CDR1 MNHNS and CDR2 SASEGT. Written as DNA, the CDR3 is TGTGCCAGCAGTGAATCAGGAGCGGGGTACGGGGGGGAGACCCAGTACTTC. Its protein product is CASSESGAGYGGETQYF.

The chain employs TRBV15 and TRBJ2-1; 7 nucleotides match TRBD2. CDR1 and CDR2 from the germline V gene are LNHNV and YYDKDF (reference sequence). V was clipped by 1 base and J by 5 bases; unmatched bases: 8. This CDR3 region has 16 residues. CDR3 residues: CATSRGLGEGNNEQFF. CDR3 nucleotide sequence: TGTGCCACCAGCAGAGGCTTAGGGGAGGGGAACAATGAGCAGTTCTTC.

The rearrangement uses TRBV28 and TRBJ2-7, with D perhaps matching TRBD1 (5 bases). Germline V gene data show CDR1 as MDHEN and CDR2 as SYDVKM. The CDR3 consists of 14 residues. V was shortened by 4 bases and J by 0 bases, with 10 bases between the two germline ends. The CDR3 bases are TGTGCCAGCAGTTCTCAGGGCGACTCCTACGAGCAGTACTTC. Translation: CASSSQGDSYEQYF.

The CDR3: CASDRAPLGGNTIYF. The DNA of the CDR3 is TGTGCCAGCGACAGAGCCCCTTTAGGCGGAAACACCATATATTTT. The chain employs TRBV7-9 and TRBJ1-3, with D perhaps TRBD1 (5 bases). From germline, CDR1 is SEHNR and CDR2 FQNEAQ (reference sequence). V gave up 8 bases and J gave up 4 bases, with 18 bases separating them. The CDR3 runs to 15 residues.

The rearrangement joins TRBV9 to TRBJ2-1; 14 positions agree with TRBD2. The trim removed 3 bases at V and 8 bases at J, leaving 10 bases unmatched. Germline assignment: CDR1 SGDLS and CDR2 YYNGEE. The CDR3 loop spans 17 amino acids. The CDR3, as DNA: TGTGCCAGCAGCGGTTGGGGGGGGACTAGCGGGGGTGATGAGCAGTTCTTC. Translation gives CASSGWGGTSGGDEQFF.

The rearrangement uses TRBV2 and TRBJ2-2; TRBD1 is a possible D gene (5 bases). The CDR3 totals 15 residues. Germline CDR1 and CDR2: SNHLY and FYNNEI. V lost 6 bases and J lost 0, with 11 bases in between. CDR3 region: CASSENRPNTGELFF. The DNA for the CDR3 is TGTGCCAGCAGCGAGAACAGGCCGAACACCGGGGAGCTGTTTTTT.

This chain links TRBV7-2 with TRBJ2-5; the D is unclear. CDR1 and CDR2 (germline): SGHTA, FQGNSA. This CDR3 spans 14 amino acids. Deletions cut 0 bases from V and 2 bases from J, with 7 bases between. This CDR3 reads CASSLALQQETQYF. CDR3 coding DNA: TGTGCCAGCAGCTTAGCGTTACAACAAGAGACCCAGTACTTC.

The V call is TRBV15, the J call TRBJ1-1, with 9 bases fitting TRBD1. The germline CDR1 and CDR2 sequences are LNHNV and YYDKDF (reference sequence). After removal of 0 bases from V and 5 bases from J, the junction contained 4 bases not matched to a gene. This CDR3 comprises 15 residues. CDR3 DNA: TGTGCCACCAGCAGAGAGGACAGGGGAAGTACTGAAGCTTTCTTT. Amino acids: CATSREDRGSTEAFF.